A single sample gave rise to the 14 T cell receptor beta chains below, sequenced in a study of T cells after yellow fever vaccination. MiXCR was run by TCRdb on the 5' RACE reads, yielding one entry per CDR3 protein. There are 600,000 to 750,000 distinct CDR3 sequences in the sample; around 12% occur only once, and under 15% lies in the top ten. The sequencing here drew on PBMCs, taken on the day of the yellow fever booster vaccination. The receptors were sampled from a man in his thirties or forties who received the YFV17D yellow fever vaccine.

The table lists this clonotype with a few counts. The chain uses TRBV7-3 and TRBJ1-1; 7 positions agree with TRBD1. CDR3 length: 15 residues. The V gene end was trimmed by 5 bases and the J gene end by 1 base; junction bases not matched to a gene: 7. In germline, CDR1 is SGHTA, CDR2 FQGTGA. The chain's CDR3 is CASSDRQGRNTEAFF. The CDR3 DNA follows: TGTGCCAGCAGCGATCGACAGGGTCGGAACACTGAAGCTTTCTTT. Based on the CDR3 plus reference TRBV7-3 and TRBJ1-1, the full variable domain is GAGVSQTPSNKVTEKGKYVELRCDPISGHTALYWYRQSLGQGPEFLIYFQGTGAADDSGLPNDRFFAVRPEGSVSTLKIQRTERGDSAVYLCASSDRQGRNTEAFFGQGTRLTVV.

J is TRBJ2-1 and V is TRBV20-1, with TRBD2 matching over 7 bases. V shed 3 bases, J shed 4 bases, and the junction held 15 bases outside the gene matches. Germline CDR1 and CDR2: DFQATT and SNEGSKA (reference sequence). The CDR3 loop spans 17 amino acids. The CDR3 nucleotides read TGCAGTGCTAGTGTCCGCGACGGGAGGTCCCATTACAATGAGCAGTTCTTC. Its translation is CSASVRDGRSHYNEQFF.

J is TRBJ2-1 and V is TRBV4-3; 7 bases match TRBD2. This CDR3 is built from 17 residues. V shed 0 bases and J 6 bases; nucleotides not matched to a gene: 11. Per the germline V gene, CDR1 is LGHNA and CDR2 is YSLEER. The CDR3 loop reads CASSQDGAGAPSNEQFF. DNA for the CDR3: TGCGCCAGCAGCCAAGATGGGGCGGGAGCCCCTTCCAATGAGCAGTTCTTC.

The chain joins TRBV20-1 to TRBJ2-1, with D tentatively TRBD1 or TRBD2 (5 bases each). This CDR3 contains 12 residues. V was pared by 2 bases and J by 8 bases, with 10 bases between. Per germline, CDR1 DFQATT and CDR2 SNEGSKA (reference sequence). The CDR3 sequence is CSARRQGDEQFF. In DNA form, the CDR3 reads TGCAGTGCTAGAAGGCAGGGAGATGAGCAGTTCTTC.

This clonotype was seen a few times. The V and J genes are TRBV27 and TRBJ2-7, with unresolved D. The CDR3 contains 14 residues. Germline CDR1 MNHEY, CDR2 SMNVEV (reference sequence). Trimming shortened V by 2 bases and J by 4 bases, and 12 bases separated the two germline ends. The CDR3 sequence is CASSLTRADYEQYF. CDR3 in DNA: TGTGCCAGCAGTTTAACCCGAGCCGATTACGAGCAGTACTTC.

This sequence joins TRBV20-1 and TRBJ2-3; weak D call: TRBD2 (6 bases). This CDR3 contains 13 residues. V shed 3 bases and J shed 5 bases, with 12 bases lying between them. Per the germline V gene, CDR1 is DFQATT and CDR2 is SNEGSKA (reference sequence). DNA of the CDR3: TGCAGTGCTAGCGGGAGCATTGGAGATACGCAGTATTTT. Its protein product is CSASGSIGDTQYF.

This clonotype was observed a handful of times. This chain joins TRBV5-1 and TRBJ2-3; possibly TRBD1 for D (5 bases). Germline CDR1 and CDR2: SGHRS and YFSETQ. Trimming shortened V by 0 bases and J by 7 bases, and 9 bases separated the two germline ends. This CDR3 contains 13 residues. CDR3 nucleotides: TGCGCCAGCAGCTTGGAGGGGCGGCATACGCAGTATTTT. It translates to CASSLEGRHTQYF. Using reference TRBV5-1 and TRBJ2-3 for the parts outside the CDR3, the full variable domain is KAGVTQTPRYLIKTRGQQVTLSCSPISGHRSVSWYQQTPGQGLQFLFEYFSETQRNKGNFPGRFSGRQFSNSRSEMNVSTLELGDSALYLCASSLEGRHTQYFGPGTRLTVL.

This clonotype was counted only a few times. This chain joins TRBV10-3 and TRBJ2-5, with D unclear. The length of the CDR3 is 13 residues. Trimming took off 3 bases at V and 2 bases at J, with 7 bases between the two ends. The V gene's germline CDR1 is ENHRY and CDR2 SYGVKD. The CDR3 loop is CAISDQSQETQYF. The CDR3 nucleotides are TGTGCCATCAGTGACCAAAGTCAAGAGACCCAGTACTTC.

V is TRBV5-4 and J is TRBJ2-1, with no clear D. V lost 7 bases and J 8 bases, leaving 10 bases between the germline ends. Germline assignment: CDR1 SGHNT and CDR2 YYREEE (reference sequence). CDR3 length: 11 amino acids. The CDR3 bases are TGTGCCAGCTTAGGTCGGGATGAGCAGTTCTTC. Translating gives CASLGRDEQFF.

V is TRBV4-3 and J is TRBJ2-2; TRBD2 matches 7 bases. The V gene's germline CDR1 is LGHNA and CDR2 YSLEER. The J segment lost 6 bases and the V segment lost 0 bases, leaving 10 bases of the junction unmatched. This CDR3 has 17 residues. CDR3 amino acids: CASSQDRLSGKAGELFF. CDR3 sequence (DNA): TGCGCCAGCAGCCAAGATCGGCTGAGCGGGAAGGCCGGGGAGCTGTTTTTT.

In this sample, this clonotype turned up a few times. The rearrangement links TRBV20-1 to TRBJ2-5; 7 bases map to TRBD2. Germline V lookup: CDR1 DFQATT, CDR2 SNEGSKA (reference sequence). V was pared by 3 bases and J by 4 bases, with 11 bases of the junction left unmatched. The CDR3 length is 15 residues. DNA of the CDR3: TGCAGTGCTAGCCCGTGGGGGGTAGCGGGAGAGACCCAGTACTTC. Translated: CSASPWGVAGETQYF.

This chain links TRBV30 with TRBJ2-2, with unresolved D. This CDR3 is 13 amino acids long. Trimming removed 4 bases at V and 3 bases at J, with 9 bases between. Germline CDR1 and CDR2: GTSNPN and SVGIG (reference sequence). CDR3 bases: TGTGCCTGGATGGCAGATTACACCGGGGAGCTGTTTTTT. Its protein product is CAWMADYTGELFF.

There are a few counts of this clonotype. This sequence joins TRBV12-3 or TRBV12-4 and TRBJ1-5; no definite D call. The germline V and J ends were trimmed by 3 bases and 6 bases, with 15 bases remaining between them. The CDR3 totals 15 residues. The CDR3 reads CASSLNTDGGQPQHF. CDR3 DNA sequence: TGTGCCAGCAGTTTGAACACCGATGGTGGTCAGCCCCAGCATTTT.

This clonotype has just a few counts. V and J are TRBV6-5 and TRBJ2-7; 9 nucleotides match TRBD1. CDR3 size: 18 residues. CDR1 and CDR2 (germline): MNHEY, SVGAGI. Losses at the gene ends were 0 bases for V and 2 bases for J; bases not matched to a gene: 11. CDR3 in amino acids: CASSYSGHGDRATYEQYF. DNA for the CDR3: TGTGCCAGCAGTTACTCTGGACACGGGGACAGGGCGACCTACGAGCAGTACTTC.